This T cell receptor (beta chain) derives from a study of STAT5B mutations in CD4+ large granular lymphocyte leukemia. The assay was run at survey level. The method was immunoSEQ multiplex PCR; TCRdb's version includes in-frame clones alone and lacks a portion of them. The data show 48,000 or so clones, roughly 72% seen once. There are 15 residues in the CDR3. V shed 0 bases, J shed 5 bases, and the junction held 1 base outside the gene matches. Germline V gene lookup returns CDR1 SGHTA and CDR2 FQGNSA. The sequencing input was CD4+ T cells from blood buffy coats. This clonotype was obtained from a human donor in good health. The chain carries TRBV7-2 and TRBJ1-4, with 9 bases that match TRBD1. CDR3 in amino acids: CASSLAGTGNEKLFF. The CDR3 nucleotides are TGTGCCAGCAGCTTAGCAGGGACAGGGAATGAAAAACTGTTTTTT.